This T cell receptor (beta chain) was documented in a study of molecular identifiers for immune sequencing clone quantification (dated by TCRdb to the late 2010s). Study-wide context: For a replicate experiment, the RNA from either around 20,000 or 99,000 naive CD8 T cells was divided into five aliquots, and four of those aliquots went on to sequencing. This methods study used CD8 T cells to benchmark TCR RNA copy counting and molecular-identifier clustering-based TCR repertoire sequencing (MIDCIRS). What the study reported, not specific to this receptor: Spiked-in Jurkat TCR RNA (approximately 10 copies' worth), which is not part of the donor repertoire, was contained in the naive libraries. About 3 recovered TCR RNA copies per cell were obtained by modeling, versus roughly 10 by digital PCR, implying a capture efficiency of about 30%. Highly expanded clone sizes could be underestimated if identical TCR molecules share a barcode. Clones above 20 RNA copies held over 98% of molecules in CMV-specific effector cells but under 1% in naive cells. Without barcode sub-clustering, chimeric consensus sequences inflated TCR diversity; chimeras reached as high as 47%. Even against a background of roughly 1 million naive CD8 T cells, spiked-in Jurkat TCR RNA amounting to a single cell's worth was reported to be detectable.

Libraries of naive CD8 T cells were built from around 20,000 to 1,000,000 sorted cells, with 10%, 30% or 50% of the purified RNA used. Naive CD8 T cells, defined as CD8+CD4-CCR7+CD45RA+, were FACS-sorted into RLT Plus buffer on a BD FACSAria II. Roughly ten TCR copies' worth of Jurkat RNA were spiked into 20,000-1,000,000 naive CD8 T cell samples to test detection sensitivity. CD8 T cells were enriched using RosetteSep CD8+ T Cell Enrichment Cocktail and Ficoll-Paque, and the enriched cells then underwent ACK red cell lysis. This clonotype was recorded at least ten times. Its antigen is still unknown. No clone much larger than this one lies a single base away; base qualities are absent. Receptors were amplified or captured by PCR. Sequencing instrument: Illumina HiSeq 4000. Bulk TCR libraries were generated as previously described, with the TCR primers listed in Table S5 used. Total RNA was purified with the Qiagen AllPrep DNA/RNA kit. Before any analysis, reads coming from multiple sequencing runs of the same library were combined into one pool. In the paper's pipeline: Reads were retained only if their TCR constant sequence matched exactly, and those retained reads were trimmed to 150 nt and grouped according to their 12-nt molecular barcodes. Within each barcode group, reads were sub-clustered at a 15% Levenshtein threshold, and quality-weighted consensus sequences were built per RNA molecule. Non-functional sequences were discarded, and so were lower-count sequences lying one edit away from another sequence. Based on fitting two negative binomial distributions, any barcode sub-cluster with under 20% of the maximum read count was discarded. TCRdb reprocessing: public reads trimmed at Q25 with fastp, clones called with MiXCR, in-frame beta chains kept. All rows with the same CDR3 protein become a single entry with the most common DNA and genes. The V and J calls come from TCRdb's annotation, not from the publication. The sample table contains roughly 86,000 distinct CDR3 sequences; only one count was recorded for roughly 19% of them. Around 0.91% of the sample belongs to the ten largest clones.

The sample consisted of naive CD8+ T cells from blood, with Jurkat cell RNA spiked in. The cell subset or site tag for this specimen amounts to: FACS-sorted CD8+CD4-CCR7+CD45RA+ naive T cells. This clonotype was sampled from a human donor in good health. Some libraries in this study had Jurkat cell RNA spiked in.

The DNA reads TGTGCCAGCAGTCAAAACGGGGGCTACGAGCAGTACTTC. The resulting protein is CASSQNGGYEQYF. Rearrangement joined TRBV7-6 to TRBJ2-7, with TRBD2 perhaps the D gene, on 6 matching bases. Cut back by 6 bases and 3 bases, the V and J ends lie 12 bases apart. Per the germline V gene, SGHVS is the CDR1 and FNYEAQ is the CDR2. Including cysteine and phenylalanine, the CDR3 has 13 amino acids. Left in the record is the CDR3 DNA by itself, 39 bases read in frame from the first base.